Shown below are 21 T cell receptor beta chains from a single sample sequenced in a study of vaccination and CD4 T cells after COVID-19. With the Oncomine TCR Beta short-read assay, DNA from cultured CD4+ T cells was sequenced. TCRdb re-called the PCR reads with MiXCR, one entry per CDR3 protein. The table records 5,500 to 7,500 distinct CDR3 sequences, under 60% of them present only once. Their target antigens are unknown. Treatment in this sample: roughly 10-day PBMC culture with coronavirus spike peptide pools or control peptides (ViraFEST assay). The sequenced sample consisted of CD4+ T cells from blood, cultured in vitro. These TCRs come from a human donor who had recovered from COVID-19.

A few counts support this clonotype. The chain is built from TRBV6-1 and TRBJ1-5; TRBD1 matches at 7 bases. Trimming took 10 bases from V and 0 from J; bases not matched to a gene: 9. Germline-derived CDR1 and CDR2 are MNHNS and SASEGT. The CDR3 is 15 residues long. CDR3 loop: CAIRAGQDSNQPQHF. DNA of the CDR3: TGTGCCATCAGGGCCGGACAGGATAGCAATCAGCCCCAGCATTTT.

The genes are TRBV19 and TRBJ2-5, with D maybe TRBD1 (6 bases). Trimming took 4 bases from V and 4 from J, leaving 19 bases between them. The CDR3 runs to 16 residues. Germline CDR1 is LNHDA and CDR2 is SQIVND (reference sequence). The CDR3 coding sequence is TGTGCCAGTAGTAGCTTGGACAGTTCTAAGGGAGAGACCCAGTACTTC. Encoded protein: CASSSLDSSKGETQYF. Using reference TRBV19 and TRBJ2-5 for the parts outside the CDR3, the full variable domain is DGGITQSPKYLFRKEGQNVTLSCEQNLNHDAMYWYRQDPGQGLRLIYYSQIVNDFQKGDIAEGYSVSREKKESFPLTVTSAQKNPTAFYLCASSSLDSSKGETQYFGPGTRLLVL.

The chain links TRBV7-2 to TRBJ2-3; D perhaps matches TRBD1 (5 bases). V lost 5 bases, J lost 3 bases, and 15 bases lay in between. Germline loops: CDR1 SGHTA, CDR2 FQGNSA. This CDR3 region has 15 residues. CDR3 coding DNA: TGTGCCAGCAGCAGAGACGGCAGGGTTACAGATACGCAGTATTTT. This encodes CASSRDGRVTDTQYF.

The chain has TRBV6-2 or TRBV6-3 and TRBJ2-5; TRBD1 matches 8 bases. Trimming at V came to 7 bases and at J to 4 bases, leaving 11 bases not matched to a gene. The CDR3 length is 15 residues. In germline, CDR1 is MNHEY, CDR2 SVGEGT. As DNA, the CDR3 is TGTGCCAGCACCGTTCAGGACAGGGTGATAGAGACCCAGTACTTC. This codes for CASTVQDRVIETQYF.

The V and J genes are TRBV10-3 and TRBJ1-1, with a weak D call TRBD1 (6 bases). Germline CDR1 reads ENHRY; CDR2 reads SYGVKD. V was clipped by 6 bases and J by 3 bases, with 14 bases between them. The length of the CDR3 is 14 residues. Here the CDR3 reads CAIRGAPRDTEAFF. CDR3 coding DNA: TGTGCCATCAGGGGGGCCCCCCGGGACACTGAAGCTTTCTTT.

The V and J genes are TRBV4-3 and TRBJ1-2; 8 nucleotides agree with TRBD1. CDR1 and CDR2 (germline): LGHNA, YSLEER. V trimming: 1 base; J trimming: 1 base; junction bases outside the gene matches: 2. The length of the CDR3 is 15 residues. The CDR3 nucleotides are TGCGCCAGCAGCCAAGCGGACAGGGTTAACTATGGCTACACCTTC. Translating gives CASSQADRVNYGYTF.

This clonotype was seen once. CDR3 residues: CASRNGGANVLTF. The CDR3 DNA follows: TGTGCCAGCAGAAATGGTGGGGCCAACGTCCTGACTTTC. This chain connects TRBV6-2 or TRBV6-3 to TRBJ2-6; no clear D. This CDR3 contains 13 residues. V dropped 6 bases and J dropped 3 bases, with 6 bases sitting between them. Germline CDR1 and CDR2: MNHEY and SVGEGT.

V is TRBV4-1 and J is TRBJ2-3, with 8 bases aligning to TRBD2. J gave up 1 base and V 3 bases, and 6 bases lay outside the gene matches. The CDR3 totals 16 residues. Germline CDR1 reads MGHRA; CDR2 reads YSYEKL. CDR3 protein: CASSHRGAGGTDTQYF. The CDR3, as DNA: TGCGCCAGCAGCCACCGAGGAGCGGGAGGCACAGATACGCAGTATTTT.

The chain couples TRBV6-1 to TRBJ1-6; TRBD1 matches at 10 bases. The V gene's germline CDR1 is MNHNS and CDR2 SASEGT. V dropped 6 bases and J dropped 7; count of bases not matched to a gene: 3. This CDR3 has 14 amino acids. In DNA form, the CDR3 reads TGTGCCAGCAGCCGGGGACAGGGGAATTCACCCCTCCACTTT. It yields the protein CASSRGQGNSPLHF.

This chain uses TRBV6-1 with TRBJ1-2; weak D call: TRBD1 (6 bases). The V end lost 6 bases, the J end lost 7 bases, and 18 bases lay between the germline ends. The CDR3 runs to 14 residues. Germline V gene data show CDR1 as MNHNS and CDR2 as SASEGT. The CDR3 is CASSPQGNRGGYTF. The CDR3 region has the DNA TGTGCCAGCAGCCCTCAGGGGAATCGTGGTGGCTACACCTTC.

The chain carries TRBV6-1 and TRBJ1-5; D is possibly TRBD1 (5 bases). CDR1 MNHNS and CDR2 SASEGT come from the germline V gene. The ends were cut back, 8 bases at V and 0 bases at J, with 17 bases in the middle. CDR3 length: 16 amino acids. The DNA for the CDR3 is TGTGCCAGCTCCCCCCGGGACCTATATAGCAATCAGCCCCAGCATTTT. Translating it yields CASSPRDLYSNQPQHF.

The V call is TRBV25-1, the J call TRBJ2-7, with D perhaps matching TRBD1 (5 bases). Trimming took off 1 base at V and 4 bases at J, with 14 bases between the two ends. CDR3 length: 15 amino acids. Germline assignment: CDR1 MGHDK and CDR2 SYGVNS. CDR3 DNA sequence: TGTGCCAGCAGTGAATCTATGTGGGGCAATTACGAGCAGTACTTC. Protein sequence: CASSESMWGNYEQYF.

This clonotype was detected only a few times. CDR3 residues: CASSLNSLLTGELFF. CDR3 in DNA: TGTGCCAGCAGTTTAAACTCTTTACTTACCGGGGAGCTGTTTTTT. V gene TRBV28 combines with J gene TRBJ2-2; D is uncertain. Trimming stripped 2 bases from V and 5 bases from J, with 12 bases between. Germline V gene sequence: CDR1 MDHEN, CDR2 SYDVKM. This CDR3 contains 15 residues.

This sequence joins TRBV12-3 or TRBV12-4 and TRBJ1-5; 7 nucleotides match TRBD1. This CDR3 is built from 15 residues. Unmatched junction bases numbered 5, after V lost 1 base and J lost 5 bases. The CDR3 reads CASSLGQGVYQPQHF. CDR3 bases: TGTGCCAGCAGTTTAGGTCAGGGGGTCTATCAGCCCCAGCATTTT.

The CDR3 DNA is TGTGCCAGCAGTGAAGAGACATTAGGGGGAAAGGGAGATGGCTACACCTTC. Residues: CASSEETLGGKGDGYTF. The genes are TRBV6-1 and TRBJ1-2, with a possible D match to TRBD1 (6 bases). CDR3 length: 17 amino acids. V was pared by 1 base and J by 6 bases, with 21 bases between. Germline values: CDR1 MNHNS, CDR2 SASEGT.

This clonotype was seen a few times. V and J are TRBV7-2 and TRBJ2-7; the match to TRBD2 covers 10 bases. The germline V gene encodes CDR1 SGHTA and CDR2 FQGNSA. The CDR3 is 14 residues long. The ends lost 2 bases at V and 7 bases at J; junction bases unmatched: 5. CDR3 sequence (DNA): TGTGCCAGCAGCTTACTAGCGGGGGCTGGAGAGCAGTACTTC. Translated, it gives CASSLLAGAGEQYF.

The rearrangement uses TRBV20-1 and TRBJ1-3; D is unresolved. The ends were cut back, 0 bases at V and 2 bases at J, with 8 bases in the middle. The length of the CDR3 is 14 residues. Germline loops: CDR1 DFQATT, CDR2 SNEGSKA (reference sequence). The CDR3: CSAREGGPGNTIYF. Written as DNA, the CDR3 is TGCAGTGCTAGAGAGGGTGGACCTGGAAACACCATATATTTT.

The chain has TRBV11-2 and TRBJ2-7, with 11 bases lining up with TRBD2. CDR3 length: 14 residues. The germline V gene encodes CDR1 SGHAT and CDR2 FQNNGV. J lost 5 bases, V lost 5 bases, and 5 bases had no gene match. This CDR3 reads CASSQLAGVNEQYF. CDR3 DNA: TGTGCCAGCAGCCAACTAGCGGGAGTGAACGAGCAGTACTTC.

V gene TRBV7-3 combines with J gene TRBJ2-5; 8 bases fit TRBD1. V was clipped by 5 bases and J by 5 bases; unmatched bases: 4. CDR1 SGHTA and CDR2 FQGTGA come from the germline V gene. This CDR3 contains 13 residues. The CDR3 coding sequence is TGTGCCAGCAGCCGAGGACAGGGCGAGACCCAGTACTTC. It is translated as CASSRGQGETQYF.

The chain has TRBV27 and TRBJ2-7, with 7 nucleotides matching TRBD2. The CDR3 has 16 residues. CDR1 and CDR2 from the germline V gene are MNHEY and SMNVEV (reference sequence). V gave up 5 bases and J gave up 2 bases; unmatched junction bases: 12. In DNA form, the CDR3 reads TGTGCCAGCAGTCCGCCTGGGGGGGTGGGGACCTACGAGCAGTACTTC. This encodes CASSPPGGVGTYEQYF.

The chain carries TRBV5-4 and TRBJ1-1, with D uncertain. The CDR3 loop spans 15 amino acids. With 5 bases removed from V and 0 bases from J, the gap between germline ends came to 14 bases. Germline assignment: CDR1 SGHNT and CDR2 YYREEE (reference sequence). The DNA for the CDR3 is TGTGCCAGCAGTTCCCTTGGAAAAATGAACACTGAAGCTTTCTTT. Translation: CASSSLGKMNTEAFF. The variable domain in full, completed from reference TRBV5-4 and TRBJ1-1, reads ETGVTQSPTHLIKTRGQQVTLRCSSQSGHNTVSWYQQALGQGPQFIFQYYREEENGRGNFPPRFSGLQFPNYSSELNVNALELDDSALYLCASSSLGKMNTEAFFGQGTRLTVV.